Each of the 26 T cell receptor beta chains below was sequenced from the same sample in a study of blood T cell repertoires in COVID-19. Clones were sequenced by immunoSEQ multiplex PCR, and TCRdb holds only the in-frame ones, with some missing. The data contain 68,000 or so clones, roughly 85% of them seen just once; the ten biggest clones take up over 25%. Sequenced input: peripheral blood. The receptors were gathered from a human donor in a cohort sampled during active COVID-19.

V usage is TRBV15 and J usage is TRBJ1-5, with 8 bases identical to TRBD1. The ends lost 5 bases at V and 2 bases at J; junction bases unmatched: 20. From germline, CDR1 is LNHNV and CDR2 YYDKDF (reference sequence). There are 20 residues in the CDR3. The CDR3 nucleotides read TGTGCCACCAGCCGCCACAACCTGGGACAGGCCCAGAGGGGCAATCAGCCCCAGCATTTT. Translating it yields CATSRHNLGQAQRGNQPQHF.

This clone was picked up a small number of times. The chain joins TRBV30 to TRBJ1-1; 12 bases are a match to TRBD1. With 2 bases clipped from V and 1 base from J, the junction kept 5 bases outside the gene matches. Germline CDR1 is GTSNPN and CDR2 is SVGIG (reference sequence). CDR3 length equals 16 residues. Here the CDR3 reads CAWSKGQGAKNTEAFF. The CDR3, as DNA: TGTGCCTGGAGTAAGGGACAGGGGGCGAAGAACACTGAAGCTTTCTTT.

The V gene is TRBV3-1 (or the pseudogene TRBV3-2), the J gene TRBJ1-4; D is ambiguous. The V end was cut by 0 bases, the J end by 4 bases, with 3 bases between. Per germline, CDR1 LGHDT and CDR2 YNNKEL (reference sequence). This CDR3 contains 13 residues. The CDR3 DNA reads TGTGCCAGCAGCCAAGATCTTAATGAAAAACTGTTTTTT. Amino acids: CASSQDLNEKLFF.

This clone was seen repeatedly, ten times or more. Other DNA sequences in the sample encode the same CDR3. The chain recombines TRBV18 with TRBJ1-5; unclear D gene. Germline CDR1 and CDR2: KGHSH and LQKENI. CDR3 length equals 14 residues. V dropped 2 bases and J dropped 1 base, with 6 bases sitting between them. CDR3 in amino acids: CASSPGLSNQPQHF. Written as DNA, the CDR3 is TGTGCCAGCTCACCAGGGCTCAGCAATCAGCCCCAGCATTTT.

The chain joins TRBV19 to TRBJ1-5; 7 bases match TRBD1. Germline CDR1 is LNHDA and CDR2 is SQIVND (reference sequence). The CDR3 has 17 residues. Losses at the gene ends were 0 bases for V and 1 base for J; bases not matched to a gene: 6. The CDR3 protein is CASSIDRGGGSNQPQHF. The CDR3 DNA reads as TGTGCCAGTAGTATAGATCGAGGGGGCGGAAGCAATCAGCCCCAGCATTTT.

The chain uses TRBV9 and TRBJ2-5; TRBD2 aligns across 8 bases. V lost 3 bases to trimming and J lost 2 bases; unmatched junction nucleotides: 6. The CDR3 is made up of 15 amino acids. Germline CDR1 SGDLS, CDR2 YYNGEE. The chain's CDR3 is CASSGRGGGQETQYF. CDR3 bases: TGTGCCAGCAGCGGCCGGGGGGGCGGACAAGAGACCCAGTACTTC. Supplemented by reference TRBV9 and TRBJ2-5, the full variable domain reads DSGVTQTPKHLITATGQRVTLRCSPRSGDLSVYWYQQSLDQGLQFLIQYYNGEERAKGNILERFSAQQFPDLHSELNLSSLELGDSALYFCASSGRGGGQETQYFGPGTRLLVL.

This chain connects TRBV6-6 to TRBJ1-1; no reliable D call. Germline-derived CDR1 and CDR2 are MNHNY and SVGAGI (reference sequence). Trimming stripped 5 bases from V and 0 bases from J, with 13 bases between. The CDR3 spans 15 residues. The CDR3 sequence is CASSDDGLMNTEAFF. The CDR3, as DNA: TGTGCCAGCAGTGACGACGGACTCATGAACACTGAAGCTTTCTTT.

The V call is TRBV19, the J call TRBJ1-2, with 8 bases fitting TRBD1. V dropped 9 bases and J dropped 6; count of bases not matched to a gene: 12. The germline V gene encodes CDR1 LNHDA and CDR2 SQIVND (reference sequence). The CDR3 totals 14 residues. The chain's CDR3 is CASTPDREKDGYTF. The CDR3 region has the DNA TGTGCCAGCACCCCGGACAGGGAAAAAGATGGCTACACCTTC.

The rearrangement links TRBV6-5 to TRBJ1-1; a weak D match, TRBD1 (6 bases). The germline V gene has CDR1 MNHEY and CDR2 SVGAGI. V was cut by 7 bases and J by 1 base, with 13 bases left in between. The CDR3 has 14 amino acids. CDR3 coding DNA: TGTGCCAGCACCAAGGACAGACCGAACACTGAAGCTTTCTTT. Its protein product is CASTKDRPNTEAFF.

This chain connects TRBV19 to TRBJ2-1, with 11 bases that match TRBD2. The CDR3 sequence is 17 residues long. Trimming at V came to 1 base and at J to 7 bases, leaving 9 bases not matched to a gene. Germline V gives CDR1 LNHDA, CDR2 SQIVND (reference sequence). CDR3 in DNA: TGTGCCAGTAGTATAGCGGGTCCGGGACTAGCGGAGAATGAGCAGTTCTTC. This gives the protein CASSIAGPGLAENEQFF.

This chain joins TRBV13 and TRBJ2-2, with a possible D match to TRBD2 (7 bases). CDR1 and CDR2 (germline): PRHDT, FYEKMQ (reference sequence). The CDR3 runs to 14 residues. V lost 3 bases, J lost 3 bases, and 8 bases lay in between. The chain's CDR3 is CASSFGGHTGELFF. CDR3 nucleotides: TGTGCCAGCAGCTTCGGGGGGCACACCGGGGAGCTGTTTTTT.

This sequence joins TRBV7-9 and TRBJ2-1; possible D gene TRBD2, 6 bases. The CDR3 extends over 17 amino acids. Trimming took 2 bases from V and 0 from J, leaving 14 bases between them. CDR1 is SEHNR, CDR2 FQNEAQ, per germline (reference sequence). The CDR3 sequence is CASSLFSGKLSYNEQFF. In nucleotides, the CDR3 is TGTGCCAGCAGCTTATTTAGCGGTAAGCTCTCCTACAATGAGCAGTTCTTC. Based on the CDR3 plus reference TRBV7-9 and TRBJ2-1, the full variable domain is DTGVSQNPRHKITKRGQNVTFRCDPISEHNRLYWYRQTLGQGPEFLTYFQNEAQLEKSRLLSDRFSAERPKGSFSTLEIQRTEQGDSAMYLCASSLFSGKLSYNEQFFGPGTRLTVL.

This sequence joins TRBV18 and TRBJ2-1; TRBD1 matches at 10 bases. Germline CDR1 reads KGHSH; CDR2 reads LQKENI. With 6 bases clipped from V and 2 bases from J, the junction kept 7 bases outside the gene matches. The CDR3 spans 16 residues. DNA for the CDR3: TGTGCCAGCTCTCTCCGGGACAGGGGCCCCTACAATGAGCAGTTCTTC. This translates into CASSLRDRGPYNEQFF. The full variable domain, its missing parts supplied by reference TRBV18 and TRBJ2-1, is NAGVMQNPRHLVRRRGQEARLRCSPMKGHSHVYWYRQLPEEGLKFMVYLQKENIIDESGMPKERFSAEFPKEGPSILRIQQVVRGDSAAYFCASSLRDRGPYNEQFFGPGTRLTVL.

This chain uses TRBV27 with TRBJ2-6, with TRBD1 matching over 11 bases. The CDR3 is 17 residues long. Germline lookup yields CDR1 MNHEY and CDR2 SMNVEV (reference sequence). Germline trimming cut 6 bases from V and 1 base from J; bases unmatched to any gene: 5. CDR3 in amino acids: CASRLGQGASGANVLTF. Here the CDR3 DNA reads TGTGCCAGCAGACTCGGACAGGGGGCGTCTGGGGCCAACGTCCTGACTTTC. The variable domain in full, with the rest retrieved from reference TRBV27 and TRBJ2-6, is EAQVTQNPRYLITVTGKKLTVTCSQNMNHEYMSWYRQDPGLGLRQIYYSMNVEVTDKGDVPEGYKVSRKEKRNFPLILESPSPNQTSLYFCASRLGQGASGANVLTFGAGSRLTVL.

The chain couples TRBV5-5 to TRBJ2-5; D possibly corresponds to TRBD1 (5 bases). The CDR3 extends over 14 amino acids. V was cut by 4 bases and J by 1 base, with 11 bases left in between. Looked up from germline, CDR1 is SGHKS and CDR2 is YYEKEE (reference sequence). The CDR3 DNA reads TGTGCCAGCAGCGGAGACAGTGGCCAAGAGACCCAGTACTTC. It encodes CASSGDSGQETQYF. Full variable domain (outside the CDR3, taken from reference TRBV5-5 and TRBJ2-5): DAGVTQSPTHLIKTRGQQVTLRCSPISGHKSVSWYQQVLGQGPQFIFQYYEKEERGRGNFPDRFSARQFPNYSSELNVNALLLGDSALYLCASSGDSGQETQYFGPGTRLLVL.

The J gene is TRBJ2-1, the V gene TRBV4-1; 10 bases are shared with TRBD2. The trim removed 3 bases at V and 6 bases at J, leaving 5 bases unmatched. The CDR3 is 15 amino acids. CDR1 MGHRA and CDR2 YSYEKL come from the germline V gene. The chain's CDR3 is CASSHLAGEGNEQFF. The CDR3 DNA follows: TGCGCCAGCAGCCACCTAGCGGGAGAAGGCAATGAGCAGTTCTTC.

The V and J genes are TRBV7-9 and TRBJ2-5; 7 nucleotides align to TRBD2. CDR3 size: 17 residues. The J segment lost 1 base and the V segment lost 5 bases, leaving 13 bases of the junction unmatched. Per germline, CDR1 SEHNR and CDR2 FQNEAQ (reference sequence). CDR3 coding DNA: TGTGCCAGCAGCGGGCCTGAAGAGGGAGGGTTCCAAGAGACCCAGTACTTC. Translation: CASSGPEEGGFQETQYF.

V is TRBV5-4 and J is TRBJ2-7; TRBD2 aligns across 7 bases. The CDR3 has 13 residues. J gave up 7 bases and V 4 bases, and 8 bases lay outside the gene matches. In germline, CDR1 is SGHNT, CDR2 YYREEE (reference sequence). The CDR3 DNA sequence: TGTGCCAGCAGCGACGGACTAGTACGAGAGCAGTACTTC. Its translation: CASSDGLVREQYF.

V and J are TRBV2 and TRBJ1-5, with D possibly matching TRBD1 (5 bases). This CDR3 has 14 amino acids. In germline, CDR1 is SNHLY, CDR2 FYNNEI. Trimming removed 0 bases at V and 4 bases at J, with 7 bases between. The CDR3 spells CASSEAGGNQPQHF. CDR3 in DNA: TGTGCCAGCAGTGAAGCGGGGGGGAATCAGCCCCAGCATTTT. The entire variable domain, with the rest obtained from reference TRBV2 and TRBJ1-5, is as follows: EPEVTQTPSHQVTQMGQEVILRCVPISNHLYFYWYRQILGQKVEFLVSFYNNEISEKSEIFDDQFSVERPDGSNFTLKIRSTKLEDSAMYFCASSEAGGNQPQHFGDGTRLSIL.

The V gene is TRBV3-1 (or the pseudogene TRBV3-2), the J gene TRBJ2-3, with 7 bases aligning to TRBD1. The CDR3 contains 13 residues. V trimming: 4 bases; J trimming: 7 bases; junction bases outside the gene matches: 5. Germline lookup yields CDR1 LGHDT and CDR2 YNNKEL (reference sequence). The CDR3 loop is CASSRQGGYTQYF. CDR3 DNA sequence: TGTGCCAGCAGCCGACAGGGCGGCTATACGCAGTATTTT.

The chain has TRBV7-2 and TRBJ1-5, with a weak D call TRBD1 (6 bases). V was pared by 5 bases and J by 3 bases, with 17 bases between. Per the germline V gene, CDR1 is SGHTA and CDR2 is FQGNSA. CDR3 size: 16 residues. Written as DNA, the CDR3 is TGTGCCAGCAGCCCTTACCTGACAGGACTCAATCAGCCCCAGCATTTT. Its translation is CASSPYLTGLNQPQHF.

The J gene is TRBJ2-7, the V gene TRBV18, with D unclear. The CDR3 is 15 amino acids. V gave up 5 bases and J gave up 1 base, with 15 bases separating them. The germline CDR1 and CDR2 sequences are KGHSH and LQKENI. The CDR3, as DNA: TGTGCCAGCTCATCCCCGGCAGGAAGTTCCTACGAGCAGTACTTC. Its translation is CASSSPAGSSYEQYF.

This chain joins TRBV19 and TRBJ2-1; 10 bases align to TRBD2. The CDR3 sequence is 20 residues long. The ends lost 4 bases at V and 0 bases at J; junction bases unmatched: 15. CDR1 is LNHDA and CDR2 is SQIVND in the germline V gene (reference sequence). CDR3 bases: TGTGCCAGTAGTACTTACCCCCCGGGACTAGCGCTTAGCTCCTACAATGAGCAGTTCTTC. As protein: CASSTYPPGLALSSYNEQFF.

The CDR3 region has the DNA TGTGCCAGTAGCACCGCCCGGGGGGGAGAGACCCAGTACTTC. As protein: CASSTARGGETQYF. The chain carries TRBV19 and TRBJ2-5; 8 positions agree with TRBD2. This CDR3 region has 14 residues. The ends lost 6 bases at V and 4 bases at J; junction bases unmatched: 7. Germline V gene lookup returns CDR1 LNHDA and CDR2 SQIVND (reference sequence).

This clone was recorded once. The rearrangement links TRBV29-1 to TRBJ1-2; tentative D call: TRBD1 (6 bases). CDR1 is SQVTM and CDR2 is ANQGSEA in the germline V gene. The CDR3 extends over 13 amino acids. V lost 4 bases and J 5 bases, leaving 14 bases between the germline ends. The CDR3 protein is CSVALDRRYGYTF. CDR3 in DNA: TGCAGCGTTGCTCTAGACAGGAGATATGGCTACACCTTC.

This clone has just one count. This chain uses TRBV7-8 with TRBJ2-1; 7 bases agree with TRBD2. V lost 1 base and J lost 9; bases outside the gene matches: 15. CDR3 length: 17 residues. CDR1 is SGHVS and CDR2 is FQNEAQ in the germline V gene. In DNA form, the CDR3 reads TGTGCCAGCAGCTTAGGTCTCGTGGGAGGGCCAAGAGGTGAGCAGTTCTTC. Translating it yields CASSLGLVGGPRGEQFF.